This TCR beta chain stems from a study of T-cell reconstitution after alpha-beta-depleted transplantation in children. General observations from the study: Expanded graft clones numbering several hundred reportedly gave rise to alpha-beta T cells about two months after transplant. The origin of high day-60 TCRbeta diversity in some patients lay in surviving recipient T cells and thymic progenitors. At one year after transplant, newly produced T cells mostly accounted for T-cell counts and diversity.

V shed 0 bases and J shed 0 bases, with 8 bases lying between them. CDR3 size: 16 residues. Germline V gene lookup returns CDR1 LGHDT and CDR2 YNNKEL (reference sequence). Preparing the TCRbeta library involved the use of unique molecular identifiers. In TCRdb, the PCR reads were re-called with MiXCR into one record per CDR3 protein. This sample has around 190,000 distinct CDR3 sequences; 5.5% to 7% occur once, and the top ten carry more than 5.5%. This clonotype was counted between two and nine times. The antigen is undetermined. Sequences were derived from PBMCs, sampled before TCRalphabeta/CD19-depleted stem cell transplant. This chain connects TRBV3-1 to TRBJ1-4, with D perhaps matching TRBD1 (6 bases). This clonotype originated in a boy aged 2 to 10 with acute lymphoblastic leukemia, due to receive a stem cell transplant. The CDR3 loop reads CASSQDAGATNEKLFF. CDR3 nucleotides: TGTGCCAGCAGCCAAGACGCAGGGGCAACTAATGAAAAACTGTTTTTT.